The following is a TCR beta chain sequence with its context. Its antigen target is currently unknown. One base away there is no much larger clone; base qualities are not given. Trimming accounts for 4 bases at V and 3 bases at J, while the number of junction bases matched to no gene is 6. Taken from the germline V gene, the CDR1 and CDR2 loops are SQVTM and ANQGSEA. The CDR3 holds 14 amino acids from the cysteine to the phenylalanine. Kept here is only the CDR3 DNA, which spans 42 bases and is read in frame from base 1. This sample was included in a study of T cell changes during pregnancy in multiple sclerosis (dated by TCRdb to the late 2010s). Regarding the study in general: Changes in the T cell repertoire over the course of pregnancy were examined in this study in women with multiple sclerosis.

The library was prepared using the immunoSEQ multiplex PCR assay. In TCRdb, the immuneACCESS table is reduced to in-frame sequences with V and J assigned. These tables do not hold every clone; where another copy was compared, an unresolved V gene accounts for under half, and the others remain unexplained. The sample table shows 68,000 or so clones, and 92% are seen once. The top ten hold around 1.3% of the sample. The chain links TRBV29-1 with TRBJ2-3, with 8 bases in between that match TRBD2. This sequence was found in a female donor in good health, enrolled as a control in a pregnancy study. Sequences were derived from peripheral blood, sampled in the second trimester of pregnancy. The nucleotide sequence reads TGCAGCGTTGTCGGGAGGGCCCGGACAGATACGCAGTATTTT. Translation gives CSVVGRARTDTQYF.